This passage covers 17 T cell receptor beta chains from one sample sequenced in a study of blood T cell repertoires in COVID-19. The data were produced by immunoSEQ multiplex PCR, yet TCRdb's version contains in-frame clones alone and is incomplete. The data contain about 410,000 clones, about nine tenths of them singletons. The sample comprised peripheral blood. These receptors all come from a young woman with active or convalescent COVID-19.

The chain employs TRBV27 and TRBJ1-1; D is uncertain. V was trimmed by 2 bases and J by 0 bases, leaving 10 bases between them. CDR1 MNHEY and CDR2 SMNVEV come from the germline V gene (reference sequence). The CDR3 is 15 residues long. CDR3 loop: CASSLGALMNTEAFF. In nucleotides, the CDR3 is TGTGCCAGCAGTTTAGGAGCCCTCATGAACACTGAAGCTTTCTTT.

The rearrangement uses TRBV29-1 and TRBJ2-1; 11 nucleotides line up with TRBD1. The trim removed 0 bases at V and 7 bases at J, leaving 14 bases unmatched. Germline V lookup: CDR1 SQVTM, CDR2 ANQGSEA. There are 18 residues in the CDR3. In DNA, the CDR3 is TGCAGCGTTGAAGATCCCGGGACAGGGGGTAACCGTAGGAATGAGCAGTTCTTC. Translating it yields CSVEDPGTGGNRRNEQFF.

The chain carries TRBV5-1 and TRBJ2-7; D is ambiguous. The V end was cut by 1 base, the J end by 1 base, with 9 bases between. This CDR3 comprises 14 residues. CDR1 SGHRS and CDR2 YFSETQ come from the germline V gene. The CDR3 bases are TGCGCCAGCAGCTTGTTGACATATTCCTACGAGCAGTACTTC. This codes for CASSLLTYSYEQYF.

The chain has TRBV19 and TRBJ2-1, with D perhaps TRBD2 (6 bases). Germline V gene data show CDR1 as LNHDA and CDR2 as SQIVND (reference sequence). Trimming took off 1 base at V and 3 bases at J, with 13 bases between the two ends. The CDR3 loop spans 16 amino acids. The CDR3 region has the DNA TGTGCCAGTAGTATAGGGTCGGGAGAAGTCTACAATGAGCAGTTCTTC. Encoded protein: CASSIGSGEVYNEQFF.

The rearrangement uses TRBV5-1 and TRBJ1-1; D unresolved. The CDR3 has 16 amino acids. V was clipped by 4 bases and J by 0 bases, with 16 bases between them. The germline gives CDR1 SGHRS, CDR2 YFSETQ. The CDR3 nucleotides read TGCGCCAGCAGCCGAGCGGGGAACAGTCTGAACACTGAAGCTTTCTTT. It specifies CASSRAGNSLNTEAFF.

J is TRBJ2-7 and V is TRBV18; 9 bases are shared with TRBD1. The CDR3 has 14 amino acids. Per germline, CDR1 KGHSH and CDR2 LQKENI. The V segment lost 5 bases and the J segment 3 bases; nucleotides outside the gene matches: 5. CDR3 sequence reads: CASSGTGGDYEQYF. The CDR3 nucleotides are TGTGCCAGCTCAGGAACAGGGGGCGACTACGAGCAGTACTTC.

This clone was detected only a few times. The CDR3, as DNA: TGCAGTGCTAGTTCTGGCGGAGAAAATGAAAAACTGTTTTTT. Translated: CSASSGGENEKLFF. V and J are TRBV20-1 and TRBJ1-4; D is uncertain. The CDR3 is made up of 14 amino acids. The germline V gene encodes CDR1 DFQATT and CDR2 SNEGSKA (reference sequence). V lost 3 bases and J 5 bases, leaving 13 bases between the germline ends.

The genes are TRBV12-3 or TRBV12-4 and TRBJ1-1; D is unresolved. The CDR3 runs 11 residues. Trimming left V 6 bases short and J 4 bases short, with 6 bases between. DNA for the CDR3: TGTGCCAGCAGGGGAGGCACTGAAGCTTTCTTT. Its protein is CASRGGTEAFF.

The chain recombines TRBV6-5 with TRBJ1-1; D gene unclear. The length of the CDR3 is 13 residues. Trimming pared 0 bases from V and 3 bases from J, leaving 5 bases between. Germline CDR1 MNHEY, CDR2 SVGAGI. The CDR3 sequence: CASSYSPDTEAFF. The CDR3 nucleotides read TGTGCCAGCAGTTACTCGCCGGACACTGAAGCTTTCTTT.

This sequence joins TRBV7-2 and TRBJ2-1; TRBD2 aligns across 12 bases. The V gene end was trimmed by 2 bases and the J gene end by 7 bases; junction bases not matched to a gene: 3. The V gene's germline CDR1 is SGHTA and CDR2 FQGNSA. The CDR3 contains 15 residues. The CDR3 DNA follows: TGTGCCAGCAGCTTACTGCTAGCGGGAGGGAATGAGCAGTTCTTC. Amino acids: CASSLLLAGGNEQFF.

The rearrangement uses TRBV2 and TRBJ2-7, with 7 positions matching TRBD1. The junction had 7 bases not matched to a gene; V was cut back by 8 bases and J by 3 bases. The CDR3 covers 13 residues. The V gene's germline CDR1 is SNHLY and CDR2 FYNNEI. The CDR3 loop is CASLGDSLYEQYF. The CDR3, as DNA: TGTGCCAGCCTGGGGGACAGCCTCTACGAGCAGTACTTC.

This clone was counted once. This sequence joins TRBV5-6 and TRBJ2-7, with a tentative D call TRBD1 (6 bases). Germline V gene lookup returns CDR1 SGHDT and CDR2 YYEEEE. There are 13 residues in the CDR3. The ends were cut back, 4 bases at V and 6 bases at J, with 14 bases in the middle. CDR3 sequence: CASSPRGQSEQYF. In DNA, the CDR3 is TGTGCCAGCAGCCCCCGAGGACAGTCCGAGCAGTACTTC.

This clone was recorded only once. The V gene is TRBV23-1, the J gene TRBJ2-7, with unresolved D. TRBV23-1 qualifies as an ORF whose function is uncertain. The V end lost 4 bases, the J end lost 3 bases, and 13 bases lay between the germline ends. The CDR3 length is 14 residues. CDR3: CASSPPDDNYEQYF. The CDR3 nucleotides read TGCGCCAGCAGTCCCCCCGACGACAACTACGAGCAGTACTTC.

The rearrangement links TRBV5-4 to TRBJ2-1, with 10 nucleotides matching TRBD1. V lost 4 bases, J lost 8 bases, and 9 bases stayed unmatched. From germline, CDR1 is SGHNT and CDR2 YYREEE (reference sequence). This CDR3 has 15 amino acids. DNA for the CDR3: TGTGCCAGCAGCGTTGGGACAGGGGTTTTCGATGAGCAGTTCTTC. Translating gives CASSVGTGVFDEQFF.

V usage is TRBV25-1 and J usage is TRBJ1-1, with 7 bases matching TRBD1. Germline loops: CDR1 MGHDK, CDR2 SYGVNS. The CDR3 consists of 12 residues. Losses at the gene ends were 7 bases for V and 8 bases for J; bases not matched to a gene: 7. CDR3 bases: TGTGCCAGCATGGGACAGCAGTTAGAAGCTTTCTTT. This codes for CASMGQQLEAFF.

As for this clone: Distinct nucleotide sequences in the sample also encode this CDR3. The genes are TRBV19 and TRBJ2-1; D perhaps matches TRBD1 (5 bases). Deletions cut 1 base from V and 4 bases from J, with 8 bases between. The V gene's germline CDR1 is LNHDA and CDR2 SQIVND (reference sequence). The CDR3 is 14 amino acids. For the CDR3, the DNA is TGTGCCAGTAGTATAGGAGACAGATACAATGAGCAGTTCTTC. Protein: CASSIGDRYNEQFF.

J is TRBJ2-1 and V is TRBV5-1; TRBD2 matches 9 bases. CDR1 and CDR2 from the germline V gene are SGHRS and YFSETQ. V shed 4 bases and J 8 bases; nucleotides not matched to a gene: 10. The CDR3 covers 15 residues. CDR3 DNA: TGCGCCAGCAGCAGTGGGCGGGAGGGCCTAGATGAGCAGTTCTTC. Translating it yields CASSSGREGLDEQFF. Based on the CDR3 plus reference TRBV5-1 and TRBJ2-1, the full variable domain is KAGVTQTPRYLIKTRGQQVTLSCSPISGHRSVSWYQQTPGQGLQFLFEYFSETQRNKGNFPGRFSGRQFSNSRSEMNVSTLELGDSALYLCASSSGREGLDEQFFGPGTRLTVL.